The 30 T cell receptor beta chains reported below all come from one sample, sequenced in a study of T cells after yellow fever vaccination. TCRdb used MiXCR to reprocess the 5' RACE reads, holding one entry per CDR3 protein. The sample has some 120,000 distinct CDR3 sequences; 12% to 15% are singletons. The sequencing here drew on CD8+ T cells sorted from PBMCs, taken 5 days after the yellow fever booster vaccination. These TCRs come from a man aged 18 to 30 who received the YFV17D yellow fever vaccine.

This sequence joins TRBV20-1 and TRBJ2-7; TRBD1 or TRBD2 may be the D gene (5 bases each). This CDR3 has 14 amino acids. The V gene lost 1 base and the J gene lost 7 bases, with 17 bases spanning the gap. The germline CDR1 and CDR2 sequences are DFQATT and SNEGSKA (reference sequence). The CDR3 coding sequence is TGCAGTGCTAGAGTCGGGGACCCGGGAAATGAGCAGTACGTC. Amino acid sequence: CSARVGDPGNEQYV.

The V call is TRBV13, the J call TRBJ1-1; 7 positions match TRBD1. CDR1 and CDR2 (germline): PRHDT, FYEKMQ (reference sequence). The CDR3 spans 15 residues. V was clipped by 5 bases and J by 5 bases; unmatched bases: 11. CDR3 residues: CASSPEGALETEAFF. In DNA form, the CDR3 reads TGTGCCAGCAGCCCAGAGGGGGCTTTGGAGACTGAAGCTTTCTTT.

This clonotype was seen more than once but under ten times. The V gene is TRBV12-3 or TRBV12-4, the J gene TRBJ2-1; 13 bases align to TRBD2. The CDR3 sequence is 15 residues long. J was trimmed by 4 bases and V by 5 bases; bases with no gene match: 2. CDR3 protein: CASSILAGGYNEQFF. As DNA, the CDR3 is TGTGCCAGCAGTATACTAGCGGGGGGGTACAATGAGCAGTTCTTC.

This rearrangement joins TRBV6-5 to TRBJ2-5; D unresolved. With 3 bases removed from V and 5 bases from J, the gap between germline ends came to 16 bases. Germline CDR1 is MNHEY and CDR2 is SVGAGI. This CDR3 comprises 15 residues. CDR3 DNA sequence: TGTGCCAGCAGTTATACTTCCGGTGACTCGGAGACCCAGTACTTC. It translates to CASSYTSGDSETQYF.

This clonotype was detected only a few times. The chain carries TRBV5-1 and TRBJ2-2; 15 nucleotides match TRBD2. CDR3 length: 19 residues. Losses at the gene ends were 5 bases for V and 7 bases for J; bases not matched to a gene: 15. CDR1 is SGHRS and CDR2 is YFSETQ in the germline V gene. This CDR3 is CASSPTKKGLAGGLGELFF. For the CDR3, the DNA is TGCGCCAGCAGTCCCACCAAGAAGGGACTAGCGGGGGGCCTCGGGGAGCTGTTTTTT.

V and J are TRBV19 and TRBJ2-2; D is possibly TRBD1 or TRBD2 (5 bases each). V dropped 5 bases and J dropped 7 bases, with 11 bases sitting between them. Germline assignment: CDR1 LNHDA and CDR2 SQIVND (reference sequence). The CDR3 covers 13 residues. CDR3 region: CASSLGTVGELFF. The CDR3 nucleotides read TGTGCCAGTAGTCTTGGGACCGTCGGGGAGCTGTTTTTT.

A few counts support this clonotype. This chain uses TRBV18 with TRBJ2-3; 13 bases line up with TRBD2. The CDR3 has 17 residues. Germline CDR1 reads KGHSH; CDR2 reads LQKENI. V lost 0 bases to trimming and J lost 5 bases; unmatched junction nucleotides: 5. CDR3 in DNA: TGTGCCAGCTCACCACCACTAGCGGGGGGGCTCGAAGATACGCAGTATTTT. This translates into CASSPPLAGGLEDTQYF.

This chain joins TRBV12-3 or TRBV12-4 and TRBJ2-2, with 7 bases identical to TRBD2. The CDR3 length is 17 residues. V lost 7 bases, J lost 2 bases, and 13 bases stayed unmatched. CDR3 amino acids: CASTHPTSRTNTGELFF. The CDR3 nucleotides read TGTGCCAGCACCCATCCGACTAGCCGAACTAACACCGGGGAGCTGTTTTTT.

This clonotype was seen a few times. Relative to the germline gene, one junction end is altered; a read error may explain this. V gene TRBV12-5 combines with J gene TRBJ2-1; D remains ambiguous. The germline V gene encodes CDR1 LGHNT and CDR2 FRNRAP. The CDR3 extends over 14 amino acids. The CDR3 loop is CASGLGGLDNEQFF. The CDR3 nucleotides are TGTGCTAGTGGCTTGGGCGGTTTGGACAATGAGCAGTTCTTC.

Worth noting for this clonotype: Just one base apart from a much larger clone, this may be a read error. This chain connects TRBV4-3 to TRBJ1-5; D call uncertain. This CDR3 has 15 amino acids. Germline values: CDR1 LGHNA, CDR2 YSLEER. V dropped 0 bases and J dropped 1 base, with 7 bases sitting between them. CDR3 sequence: CASSQDSGSNQPQHF. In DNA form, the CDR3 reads TGCGCCAGCAGCCAAGATTCGGGGAGCAATCAGCCCCAGCATTTT.

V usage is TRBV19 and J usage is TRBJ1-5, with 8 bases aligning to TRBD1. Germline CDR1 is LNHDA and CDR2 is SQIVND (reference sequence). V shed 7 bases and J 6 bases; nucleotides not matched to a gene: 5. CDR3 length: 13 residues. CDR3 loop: CASKGRGRQPQHF. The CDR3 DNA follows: TGTGCCAGTAAGGGCAGGGGGCGTCAGCCCCAGCATTTT.

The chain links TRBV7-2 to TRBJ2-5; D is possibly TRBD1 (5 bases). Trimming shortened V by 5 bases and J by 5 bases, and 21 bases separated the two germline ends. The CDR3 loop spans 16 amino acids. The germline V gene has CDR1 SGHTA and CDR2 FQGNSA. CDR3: CASSPPEDTSWETQYF. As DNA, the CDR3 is TGTGCCAGCAGCCCCCCCGAGGACACAAGCTGGGAGACCCAGTACTTC.

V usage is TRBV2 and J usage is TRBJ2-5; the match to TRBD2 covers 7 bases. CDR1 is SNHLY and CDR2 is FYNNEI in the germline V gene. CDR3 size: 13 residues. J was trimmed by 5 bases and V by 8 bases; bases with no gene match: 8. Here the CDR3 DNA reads TGTGCCAGCCGCCCGGGGGGTGGGGAGACCCAGTACTTC. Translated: CASRPGGGETQYF.

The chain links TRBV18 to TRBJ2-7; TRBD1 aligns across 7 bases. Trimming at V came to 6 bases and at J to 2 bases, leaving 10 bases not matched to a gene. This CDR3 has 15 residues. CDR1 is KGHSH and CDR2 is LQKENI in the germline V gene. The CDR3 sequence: CASSPLDRAAYEQYF. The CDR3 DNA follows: TGTGCCAGCTCGCCGCTCGACAGGGCCGCCTACGAGCAGTACTTC. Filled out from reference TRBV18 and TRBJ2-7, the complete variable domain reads NAGVMQNPRHLVRRRGQEARLRCSPMKGHSHVYWYRQLPEEGLKFMVYLQKENIIDESGMPKERFSAEFPKEGPSILRIQQVVRGDSAAYFCASSPLDRAAYEQYFGPGTRLTVT.

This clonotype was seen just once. CDR3 bases: TGCAGTGCTAGAGCGGGGGGGCCAGTAGATACGCAGTATTTT. It translates to CSARAGGPVDTQYF. The rearrangement links TRBV20-1 to TRBJ2-3, with 8 bases matching TRBD2. V trimming: 1 base; J trimming: 5 bases; junction bases outside the gene matches: 5. Germline CDR1 reads DFQATT; CDR2 reads SNEGSKA (reference sequence). The CDR3 is made up of 14 amino acids.

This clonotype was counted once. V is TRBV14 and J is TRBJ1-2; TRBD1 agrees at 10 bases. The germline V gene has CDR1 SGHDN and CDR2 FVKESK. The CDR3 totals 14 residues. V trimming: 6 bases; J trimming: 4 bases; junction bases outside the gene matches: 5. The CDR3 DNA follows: TGTGCCAGCAGAGGGACAGGGGAGACCTATGGCTACACCTTC. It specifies CASRGTGETYGYTF.

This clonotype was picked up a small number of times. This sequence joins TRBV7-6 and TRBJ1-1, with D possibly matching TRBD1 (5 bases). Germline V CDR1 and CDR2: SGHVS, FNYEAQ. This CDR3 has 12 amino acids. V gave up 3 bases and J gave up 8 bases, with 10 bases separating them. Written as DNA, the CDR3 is TGTGCCAGCAGCTTGGGGCAGGGAGAAGCTTTCTTT. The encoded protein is CASSLGQGEAFF.

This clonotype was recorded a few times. CDR3 coding DNA: TGTGCCAGCAGCTTCAACCCGGGTTCCACCGGGGAGCTGTTTTTT. It is translated as CASSFNPGSTGELFF. The rearrangement links TRBV7-6 to TRBJ2-2; no reliable D call. Trimming took 3 bases from V and 4 from J, leaving 12 bases between them. Germline V gene sequence: CDR1 SGHVS, CDR2 FNYEAQ. The CDR3 is 15 residues long. Filled out from reference TRBV7-6 and TRBJ2-2, the complete variable domain reads GAGVSQSPRYKVTKRGQDVALRCDPISGHVSLYWYRQALGQGPEFLTYFNYEAQQDKSGLPNDRFSAERPEGSISTLTIQRTEQRDSAMYRCASSFNPGSTGELFFGEGSRLTVL.

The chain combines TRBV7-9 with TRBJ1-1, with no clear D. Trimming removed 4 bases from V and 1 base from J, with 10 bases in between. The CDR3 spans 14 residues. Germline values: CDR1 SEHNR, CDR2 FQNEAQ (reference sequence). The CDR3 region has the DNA TGTGCCAGCAGCTCCTTCGGAGGGAACACTGAAGCTTTCTTT. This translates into CASSSFGGNTEAFF.

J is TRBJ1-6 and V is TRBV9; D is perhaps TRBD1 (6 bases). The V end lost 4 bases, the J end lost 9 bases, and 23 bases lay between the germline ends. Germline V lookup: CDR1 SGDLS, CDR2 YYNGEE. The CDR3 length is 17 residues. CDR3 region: CASSTQGMAVRCSPLHF. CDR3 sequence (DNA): TGTGCCAGCAGCACACAGGGCATGGCCGTTCGGTGTTCACCCCTCCACTTT.

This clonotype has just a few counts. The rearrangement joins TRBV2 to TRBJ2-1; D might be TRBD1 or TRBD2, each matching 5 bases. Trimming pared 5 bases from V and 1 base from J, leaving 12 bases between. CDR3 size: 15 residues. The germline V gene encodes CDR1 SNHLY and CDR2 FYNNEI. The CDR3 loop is CASSSVGESYNEQFF. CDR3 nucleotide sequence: TGTGCCAGCAGTAGTGTGGGGGAGTCCTACAATGAGCAGTTCTTC.

CDR3 sequence: CASSRTSGGPRDTQYF. As DNA, the CDR3 is TGTGCCAGCAGCCGCACTAGCGGGGGGCCTCGGGATACGCAGTATTTT. V and J are TRBV5-4 and TRBJ2-3, with 12 bases matching TRBD2. The CDR3 is 16 residues long. Germline V gene lookup returns CDR1 SGHNT and CDR2 YYREEE (reference sequence). The J segment lost 6 bases and the V segment lost 4 bases, leaving 9 bases of the junction unmatched. The full variable domain, in which reference TRBV5-4 and TRBJ2-3 provide the parts outside the CDR3, is ETGVTQSPTHLIKTRGQQVTLRCSSQSGHNTVSWYQQALGQGPQFIFQYYREEENGRGNFPPRFSGLQFPNYSSELNVNALELDDSALYLCASSRTSGGPRDTQYFGPGTRLTVL.

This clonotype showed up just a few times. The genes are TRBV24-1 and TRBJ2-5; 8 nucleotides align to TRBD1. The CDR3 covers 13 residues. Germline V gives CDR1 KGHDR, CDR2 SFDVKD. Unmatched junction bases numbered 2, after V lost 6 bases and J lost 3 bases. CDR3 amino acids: CATSSTGEETQYF. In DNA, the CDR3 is TGTGCCACCAGTTCGACAGGGGAAGAGACCCAGTACTTC.

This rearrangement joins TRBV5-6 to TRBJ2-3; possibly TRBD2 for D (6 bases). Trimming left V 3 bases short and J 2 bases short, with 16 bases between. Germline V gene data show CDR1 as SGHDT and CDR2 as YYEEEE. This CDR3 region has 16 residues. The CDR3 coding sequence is TGTGCCAGCAGCTCCTACGGGGGTACACCCACAGATACGCAGTATTTT. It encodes CASSSYGGTPTDTQYF.

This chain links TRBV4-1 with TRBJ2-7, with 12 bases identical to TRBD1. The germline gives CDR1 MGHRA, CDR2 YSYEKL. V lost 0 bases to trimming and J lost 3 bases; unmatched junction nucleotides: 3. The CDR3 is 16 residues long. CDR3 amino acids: CASSQEGTGGGYEQYF. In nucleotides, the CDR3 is TGCGCCAGCAGCCAAGAGGGGACAGGGGGCGGCTACGAGCAGTACTTC.

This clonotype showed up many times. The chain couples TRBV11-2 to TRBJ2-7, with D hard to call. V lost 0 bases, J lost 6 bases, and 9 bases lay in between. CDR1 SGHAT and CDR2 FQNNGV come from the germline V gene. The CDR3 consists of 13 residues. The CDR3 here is CASSLEFISEQYV. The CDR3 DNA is TGTGCCAGCAGCTTAGAGTTCATATCCGAGCAGTACGTC.

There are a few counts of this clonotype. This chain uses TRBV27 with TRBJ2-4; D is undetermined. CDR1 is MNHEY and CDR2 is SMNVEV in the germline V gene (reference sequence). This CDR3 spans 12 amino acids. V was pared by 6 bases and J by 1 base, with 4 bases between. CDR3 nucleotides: TGTGCCAGCAGGGGGGCCAAAAACATTCAGTACTTC. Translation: CASRGAKNIQYF.

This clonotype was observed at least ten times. The DNA for the CDR3 is TGCGCCAGCAGCCAAGTCATACGGGACGAGCAGTTCTTC. Translating it yields CASSQVIRDEQFF. This rearrangement joins TRBV4-1 to TRBJ2-1, with D possibly being TRBD1 or TRBD2 (5 bases each). Trimming took 1 base from V and 10 from J, leaving 11 bases between them. Germline-derived CDR1 and CDR2 are MGHRA and YSYEKL. This CDR3 has 13 amino acids.

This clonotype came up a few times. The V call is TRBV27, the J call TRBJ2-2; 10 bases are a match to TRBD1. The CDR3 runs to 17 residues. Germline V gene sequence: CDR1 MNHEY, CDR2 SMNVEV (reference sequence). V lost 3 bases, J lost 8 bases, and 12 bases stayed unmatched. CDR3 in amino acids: CASSLGSPTGGPGELFF. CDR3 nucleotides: TGTGCCAGCAGTTTGGGGAGCCCGACAGGGGGCCCGGGGGAGCTGTTTTTT.

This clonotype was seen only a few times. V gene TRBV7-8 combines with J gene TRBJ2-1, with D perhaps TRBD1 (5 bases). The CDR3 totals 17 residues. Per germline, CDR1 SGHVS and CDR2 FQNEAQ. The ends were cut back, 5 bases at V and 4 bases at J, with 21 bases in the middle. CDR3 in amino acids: CASSPMTEGGVYNEQFF. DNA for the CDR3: TGTGCCAGCAGCCCGATGACAGAAGGTGGGGTATACAATGAGCAGTTCTTC. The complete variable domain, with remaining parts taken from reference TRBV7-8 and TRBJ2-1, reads GAGVSQSPRYKVAKRGQDVALRCDPISGHVSLFWYQQALGQGPEFLTYFQNEAQLDKSGLPSDRFFAERPEGSVSTLKIQRTQQEDSAVYLCASSPMTEGGVYNEQFFGPGTRLTVL.